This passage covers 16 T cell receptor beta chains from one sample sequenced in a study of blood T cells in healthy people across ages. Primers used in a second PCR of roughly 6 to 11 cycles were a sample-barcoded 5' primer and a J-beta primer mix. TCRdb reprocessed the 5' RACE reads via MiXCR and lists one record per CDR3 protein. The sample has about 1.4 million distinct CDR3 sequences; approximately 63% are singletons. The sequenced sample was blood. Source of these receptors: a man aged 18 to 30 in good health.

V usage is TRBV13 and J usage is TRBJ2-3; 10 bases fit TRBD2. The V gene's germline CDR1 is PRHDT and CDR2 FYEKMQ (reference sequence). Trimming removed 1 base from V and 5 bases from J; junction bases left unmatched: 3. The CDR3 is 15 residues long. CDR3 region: CASSLEAGGEDTQYF. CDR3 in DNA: TGTGCCAGCAGCTTAGAAGCGGGGGGGGAAGATACGCAGTATTTT.

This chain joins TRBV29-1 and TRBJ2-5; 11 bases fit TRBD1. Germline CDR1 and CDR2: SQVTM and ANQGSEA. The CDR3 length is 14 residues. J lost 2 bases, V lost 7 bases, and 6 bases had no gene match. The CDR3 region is CSARDRGGQETQYF. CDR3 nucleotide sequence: TGCAGCGCAAGGGACAGGGGGGGGCAAGAGACCCAGTACTTC. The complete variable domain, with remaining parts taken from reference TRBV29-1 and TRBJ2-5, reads SAVISQKPSRDICQRGTSLTIQCQVDSQVTMMFWYRQQPGQSLTLIATANQGSEATYESGFVIDKFPISRPNLTFSTLTVSNMSPEDSSIYLCSARDRGGQETQYFGPGTRLLVL.

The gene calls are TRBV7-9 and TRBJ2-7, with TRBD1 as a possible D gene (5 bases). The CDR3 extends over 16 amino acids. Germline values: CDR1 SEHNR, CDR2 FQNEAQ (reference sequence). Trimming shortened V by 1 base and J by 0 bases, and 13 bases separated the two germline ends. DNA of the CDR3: TGTGCCAGCAGCTTAGATTCAGGGTACAGCTCCTACGAGCAGTACTTC. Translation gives CASSLDSGYSSYEQYF.

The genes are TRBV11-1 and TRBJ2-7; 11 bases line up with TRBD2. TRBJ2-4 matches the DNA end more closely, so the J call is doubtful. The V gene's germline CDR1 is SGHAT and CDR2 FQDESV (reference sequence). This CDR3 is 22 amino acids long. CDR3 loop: CASSFEFRFSGRAIGTKNIQYF. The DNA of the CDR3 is TGTGCCAGCAGCTTTGAGTTTCGGTTTAGCGGGAGGGCGATCGGGACCAAAAACATTCAGTACTTC.

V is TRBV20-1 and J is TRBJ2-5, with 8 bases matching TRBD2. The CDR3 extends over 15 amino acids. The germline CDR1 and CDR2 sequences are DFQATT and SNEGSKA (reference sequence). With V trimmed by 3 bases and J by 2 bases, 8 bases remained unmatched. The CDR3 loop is CSASWPSGLQETQYF. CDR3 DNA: TGCAGTGCTAGTTGGCCTAGCGGGCTTCAAGAGACCCAGTACTTC.

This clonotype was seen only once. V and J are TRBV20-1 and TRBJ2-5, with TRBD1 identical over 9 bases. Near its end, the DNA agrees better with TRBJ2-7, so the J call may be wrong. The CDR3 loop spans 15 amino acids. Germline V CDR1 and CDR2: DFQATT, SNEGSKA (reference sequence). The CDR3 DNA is TGCAGTGCCCACACTCAAGGGACAGGGCTCTACGAGCAGTACTTC. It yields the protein CSAHTQGTGLYEQYF.

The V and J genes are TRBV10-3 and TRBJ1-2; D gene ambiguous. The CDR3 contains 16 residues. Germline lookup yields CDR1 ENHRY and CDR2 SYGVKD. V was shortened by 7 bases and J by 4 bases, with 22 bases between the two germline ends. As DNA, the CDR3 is TGTGCCATCATGGGCCCAACCTTGGGCAGACTCTATGGCTACACCTTC. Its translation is CAIMGPTLGRLYGYTF.

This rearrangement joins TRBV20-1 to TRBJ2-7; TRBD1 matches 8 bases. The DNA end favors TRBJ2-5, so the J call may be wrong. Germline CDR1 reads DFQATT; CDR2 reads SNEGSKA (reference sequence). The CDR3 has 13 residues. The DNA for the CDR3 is TGCAGTGCTAGAACGACAGGGGTGGAGACCCAGTACTTC. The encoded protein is CSARTTGVETQYF.

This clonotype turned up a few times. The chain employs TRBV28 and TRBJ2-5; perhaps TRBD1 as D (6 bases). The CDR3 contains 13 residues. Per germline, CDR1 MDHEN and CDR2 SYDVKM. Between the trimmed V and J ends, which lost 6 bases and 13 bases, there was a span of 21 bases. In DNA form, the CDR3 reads TGTGCCAGCAGCCAGAAACGCGGACAGAGCACGTACTTC. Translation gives CASSQKRGQSTYF.

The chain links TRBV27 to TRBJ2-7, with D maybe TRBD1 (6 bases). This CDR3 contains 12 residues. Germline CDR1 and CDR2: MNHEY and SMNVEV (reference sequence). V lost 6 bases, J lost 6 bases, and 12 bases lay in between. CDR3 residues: CASRQGTREQYF. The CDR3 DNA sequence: TGTGCCAGCAGACAGGGAACCCGCGAGCAGTACTTC.

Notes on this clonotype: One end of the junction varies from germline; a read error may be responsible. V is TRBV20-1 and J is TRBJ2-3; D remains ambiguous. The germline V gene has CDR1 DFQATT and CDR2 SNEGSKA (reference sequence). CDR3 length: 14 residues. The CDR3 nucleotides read TGCGGTGCTAGTGACCGAGATCGCACAGATACGCAGTATTTT. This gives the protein CGASDRDRTDTQYF.

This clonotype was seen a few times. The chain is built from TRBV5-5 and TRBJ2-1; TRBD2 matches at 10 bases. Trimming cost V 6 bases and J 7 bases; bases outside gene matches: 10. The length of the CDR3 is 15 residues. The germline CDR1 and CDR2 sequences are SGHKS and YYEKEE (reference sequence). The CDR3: CASNLAASGSNEQFF. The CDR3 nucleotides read TGTGCCAGCAACCTGGCGGCTAGCGGGAGTAATGAGCAGTTCTTC.

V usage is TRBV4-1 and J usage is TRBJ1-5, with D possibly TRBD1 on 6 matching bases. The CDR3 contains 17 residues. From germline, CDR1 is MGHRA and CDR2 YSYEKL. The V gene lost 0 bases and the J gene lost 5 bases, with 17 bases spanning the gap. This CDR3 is CASSQDLGRGSDQPQHF. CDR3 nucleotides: TGCGCCAGCAGCCAAGATTTGGGGAGGGGGTCGGATCAGCCCCAGCATTTT.

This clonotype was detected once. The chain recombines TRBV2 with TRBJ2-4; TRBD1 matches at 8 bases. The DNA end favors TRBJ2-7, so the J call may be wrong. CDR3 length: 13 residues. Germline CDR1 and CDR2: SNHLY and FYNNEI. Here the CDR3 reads CASSSRTGHEQYF. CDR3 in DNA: TGTGCCAGCAGTTCAAGGACAGGGCACGAGCAGTACTTC.

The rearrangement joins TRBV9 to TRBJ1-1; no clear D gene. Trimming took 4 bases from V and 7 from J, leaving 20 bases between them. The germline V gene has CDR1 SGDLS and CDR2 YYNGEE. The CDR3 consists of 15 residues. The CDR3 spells CASSLPEDEGREAFF. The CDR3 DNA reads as TGTGCCAGCAGCCTCCCTGAGGACGAAGGACGTGAAGCTTTCTTT.

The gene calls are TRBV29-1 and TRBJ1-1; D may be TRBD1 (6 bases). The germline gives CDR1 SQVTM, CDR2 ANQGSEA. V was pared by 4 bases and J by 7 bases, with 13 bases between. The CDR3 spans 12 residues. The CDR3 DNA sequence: TGCAGCGTTGGCAGGGGCAAGGGTGAAGCTTTCTTT. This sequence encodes CSVGRGKGEAFF.